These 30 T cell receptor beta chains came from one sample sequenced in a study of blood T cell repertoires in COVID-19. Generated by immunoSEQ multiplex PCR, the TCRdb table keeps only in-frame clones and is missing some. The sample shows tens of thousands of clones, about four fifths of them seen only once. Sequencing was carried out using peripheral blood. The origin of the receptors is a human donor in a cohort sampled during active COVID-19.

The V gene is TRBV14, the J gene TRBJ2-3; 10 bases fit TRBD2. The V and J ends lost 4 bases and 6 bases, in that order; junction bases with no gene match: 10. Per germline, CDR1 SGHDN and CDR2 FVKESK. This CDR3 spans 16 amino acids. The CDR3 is CASSPRGLAVLDTQYF. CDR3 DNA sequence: TGTGCCAGCAGCCCTCGAGGACTAGCGGTTCTGGATACGCAGTATTTT.

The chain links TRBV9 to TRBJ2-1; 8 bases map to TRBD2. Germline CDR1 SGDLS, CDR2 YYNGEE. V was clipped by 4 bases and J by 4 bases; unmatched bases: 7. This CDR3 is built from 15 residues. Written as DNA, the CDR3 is TGTGCCAGCAGCCCCGGGGGGGTCACTTACAATGAGCAGTTCTTC. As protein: CASSPGGVTYNEQFF.

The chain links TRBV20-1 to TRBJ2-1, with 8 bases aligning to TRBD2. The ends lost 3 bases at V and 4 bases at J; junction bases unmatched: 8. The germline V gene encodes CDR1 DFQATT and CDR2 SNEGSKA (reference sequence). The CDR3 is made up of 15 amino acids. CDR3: CSASGSGGTYNEQFF. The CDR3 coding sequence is TGCAGTGCTAGTGGGAGCGGGGGAACATACAATGAGCAGTTCTTC.

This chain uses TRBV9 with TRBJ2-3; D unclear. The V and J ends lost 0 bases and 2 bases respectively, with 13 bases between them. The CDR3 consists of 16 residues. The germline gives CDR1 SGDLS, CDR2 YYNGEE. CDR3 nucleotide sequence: TGTGCCAGCAGCGTAGGTGGGCTGGCTGTCACAGATACGCAGTATTTT. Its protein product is CASSVGGLAVTDTQYF.

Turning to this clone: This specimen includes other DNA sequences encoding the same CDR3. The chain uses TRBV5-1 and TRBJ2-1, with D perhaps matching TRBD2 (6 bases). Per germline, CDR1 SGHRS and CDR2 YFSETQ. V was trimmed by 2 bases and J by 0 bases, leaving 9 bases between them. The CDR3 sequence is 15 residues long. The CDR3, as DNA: TGCGCCAGCAGCTTCGGGGGAAACTCCTACAATGAGCAGTTCTTC. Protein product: CASSFGGNSYNEQFF.

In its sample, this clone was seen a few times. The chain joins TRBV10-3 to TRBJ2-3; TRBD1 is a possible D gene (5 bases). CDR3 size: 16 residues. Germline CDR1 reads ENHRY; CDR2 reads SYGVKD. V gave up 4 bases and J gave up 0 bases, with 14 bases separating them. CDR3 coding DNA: TGTGCCATCAGTGGGGCCGGACACGCTAGCACAGATACGCAGTATTTT. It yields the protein CAISGAGHASTDTQYF.

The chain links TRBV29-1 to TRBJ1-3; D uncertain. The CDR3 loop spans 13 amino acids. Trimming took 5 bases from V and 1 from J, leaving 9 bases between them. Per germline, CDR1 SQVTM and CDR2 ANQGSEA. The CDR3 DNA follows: TGCAGCGTTTCCCAGGATTCTGGAAACACCATATATTTT. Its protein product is CSVSQDSGNTIYF.

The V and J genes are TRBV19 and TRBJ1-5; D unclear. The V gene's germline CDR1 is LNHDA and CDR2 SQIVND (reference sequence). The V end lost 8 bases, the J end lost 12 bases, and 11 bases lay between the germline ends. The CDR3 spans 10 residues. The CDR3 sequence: CASGRGIQHF. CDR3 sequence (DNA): TGTGCCAGTGGAAGAGGAATCCAGCATTTT.

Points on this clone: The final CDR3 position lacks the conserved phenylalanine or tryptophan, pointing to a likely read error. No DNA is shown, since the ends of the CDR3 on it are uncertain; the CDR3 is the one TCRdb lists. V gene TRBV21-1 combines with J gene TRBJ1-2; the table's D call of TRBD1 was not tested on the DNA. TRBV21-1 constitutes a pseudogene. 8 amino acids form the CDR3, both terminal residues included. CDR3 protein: CASRGALL.

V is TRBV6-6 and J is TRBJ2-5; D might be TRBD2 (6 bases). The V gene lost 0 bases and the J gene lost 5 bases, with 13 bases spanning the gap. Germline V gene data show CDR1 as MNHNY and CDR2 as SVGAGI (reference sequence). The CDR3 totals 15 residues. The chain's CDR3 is CASSYSAGPSETQYF. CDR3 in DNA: TGTGCCAGCAGTTACTCGGCGGGACCCTCGGAGACCCAGTACTTC.

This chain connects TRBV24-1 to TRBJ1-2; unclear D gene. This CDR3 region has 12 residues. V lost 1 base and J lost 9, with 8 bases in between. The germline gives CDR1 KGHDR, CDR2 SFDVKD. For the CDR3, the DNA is TGTGCCACCAGTGATTTACAGCTATGCTACACCTTC. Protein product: CATSDLQLCYTF.

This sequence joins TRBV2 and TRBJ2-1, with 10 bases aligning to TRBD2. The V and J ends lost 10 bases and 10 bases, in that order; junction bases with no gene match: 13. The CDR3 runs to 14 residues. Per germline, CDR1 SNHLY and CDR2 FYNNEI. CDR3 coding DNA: TGTGCCACGCAGTGGAGCGGGAGGGCCGGGGAGCAGTTCTTC. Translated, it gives CATQWSGRAGEQFF.

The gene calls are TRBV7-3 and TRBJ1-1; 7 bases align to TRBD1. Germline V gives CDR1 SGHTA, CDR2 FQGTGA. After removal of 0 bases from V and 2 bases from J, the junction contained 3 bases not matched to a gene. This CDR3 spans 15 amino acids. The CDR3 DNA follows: TGTGCCAGCAGCTTAACTGGGACAGTCAACACTGAAGCTTTCTTT. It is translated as CASSLTGTVNTEAFF.

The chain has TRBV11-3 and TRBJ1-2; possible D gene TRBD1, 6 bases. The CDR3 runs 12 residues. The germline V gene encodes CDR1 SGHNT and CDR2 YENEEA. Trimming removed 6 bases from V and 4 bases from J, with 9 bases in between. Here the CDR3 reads CASSSDSYGYTF. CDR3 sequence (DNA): TGTGCCAGCAGTTCGGACAGCTATGGCTACACCTTC.

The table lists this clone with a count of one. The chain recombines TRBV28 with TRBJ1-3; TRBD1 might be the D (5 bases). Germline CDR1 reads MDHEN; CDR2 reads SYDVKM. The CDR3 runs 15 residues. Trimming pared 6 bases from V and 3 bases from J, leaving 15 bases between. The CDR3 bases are TGTGCCAGCAGCTCCCCCAGGGTTGGTGGAAACACCATATATTTT. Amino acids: CASSSPRVGGNTIYF.

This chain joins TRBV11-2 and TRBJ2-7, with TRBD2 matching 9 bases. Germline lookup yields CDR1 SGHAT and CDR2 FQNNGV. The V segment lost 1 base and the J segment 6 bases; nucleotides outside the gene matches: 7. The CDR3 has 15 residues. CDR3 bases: TGTGCCAGCAGCTTAGGGGCGGGGGGGCCAAGCGAGCAGTACTTC. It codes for CASSLGAGGPSEQYF.

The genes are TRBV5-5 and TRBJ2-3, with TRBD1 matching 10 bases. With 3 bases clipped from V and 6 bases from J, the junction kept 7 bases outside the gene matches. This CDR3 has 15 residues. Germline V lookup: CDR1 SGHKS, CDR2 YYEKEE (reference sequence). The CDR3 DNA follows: TGTGCCAGCAGCTCCGGGACAGGGGAAGGGGATACGCAGTATTTT. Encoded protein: CASSSGTGEGDTQYF. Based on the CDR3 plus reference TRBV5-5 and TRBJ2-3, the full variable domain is DAGVTQSPTHLIKTRGQQVTLRCSPISGHKSVSWYQQVLGQGPQFIFQYYEKEERGRGNFPDRFSARQFPNYSSELNVNALLLGDSALYLCASSSGTGEGDTQYFGPGTRLTVL.

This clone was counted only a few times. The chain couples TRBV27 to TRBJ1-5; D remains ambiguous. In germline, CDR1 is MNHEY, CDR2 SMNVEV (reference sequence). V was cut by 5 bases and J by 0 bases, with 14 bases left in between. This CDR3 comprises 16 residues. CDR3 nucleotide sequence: TGTGCCAGCAGTCCCTCACGGTGGGCTAGCAATCAGCCCCAGCATTTT. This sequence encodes CASSPSRWASNQPQHF.

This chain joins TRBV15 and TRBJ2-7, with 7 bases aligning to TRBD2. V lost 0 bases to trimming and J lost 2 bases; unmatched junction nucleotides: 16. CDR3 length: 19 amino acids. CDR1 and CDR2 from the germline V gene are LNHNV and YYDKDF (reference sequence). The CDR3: CATSRDWDSGLSSAYEQYF. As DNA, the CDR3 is TGTGCCACCAGCAGAGATTGGGATAGCGGGCTTTCCTCAGCCTACGAGCAGTACTTC.

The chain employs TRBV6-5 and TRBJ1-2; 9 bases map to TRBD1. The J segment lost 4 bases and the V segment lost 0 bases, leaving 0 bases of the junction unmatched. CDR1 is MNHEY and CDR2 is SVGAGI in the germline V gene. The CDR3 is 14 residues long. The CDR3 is CASSYSGQGYGYTF. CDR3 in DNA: TGTGCCAGCAGTTACTCGGGACAGGGCTATGGCTACACCTTC.

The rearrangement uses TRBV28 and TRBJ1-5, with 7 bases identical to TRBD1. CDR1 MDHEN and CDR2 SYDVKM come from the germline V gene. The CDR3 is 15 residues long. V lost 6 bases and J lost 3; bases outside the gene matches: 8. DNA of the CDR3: TGTGCCAGCAGGCGGGACAGCTCTACCAATCAGCCCCAGCATTTT. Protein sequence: CASRRDSSTNQPQHF. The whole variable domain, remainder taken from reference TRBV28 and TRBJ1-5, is DVKVTQSSRYLVKRTGEKVFLECVQDMDHENMFWYRQDPGLGLRLIYFSYDVKMKEKGDIPEGYSVSREKKERFSLILESASTNQTSMYLCASRRDSSTNQPQHFGDGTRLSIL.

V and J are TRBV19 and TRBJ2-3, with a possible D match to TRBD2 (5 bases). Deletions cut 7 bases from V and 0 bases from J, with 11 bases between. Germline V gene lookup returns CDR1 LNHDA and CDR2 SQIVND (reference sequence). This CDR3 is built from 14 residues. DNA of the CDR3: TGTGCCAGTACCAGCGGACTTAGCACAGATACGCAGTATTTT. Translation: CASTSGLSTDTQYF.

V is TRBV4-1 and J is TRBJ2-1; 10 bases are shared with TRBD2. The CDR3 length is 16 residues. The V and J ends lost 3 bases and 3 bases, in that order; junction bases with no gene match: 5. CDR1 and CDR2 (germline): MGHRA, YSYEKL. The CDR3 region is CASSQPSGSFYNEQFF. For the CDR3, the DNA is TGCGCCAGCAGCCAGCCTAGCGGGAGCTTCTACAATGAGCAGTTCTTC.

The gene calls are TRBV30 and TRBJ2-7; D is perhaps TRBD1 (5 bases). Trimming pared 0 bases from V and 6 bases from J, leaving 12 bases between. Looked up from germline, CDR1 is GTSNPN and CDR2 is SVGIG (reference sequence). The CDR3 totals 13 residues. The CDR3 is CAWSVSREREQYF. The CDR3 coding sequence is TGTGCCTGGAGTGTCTCCAGGGAACGCGAGCAGTACTTC.

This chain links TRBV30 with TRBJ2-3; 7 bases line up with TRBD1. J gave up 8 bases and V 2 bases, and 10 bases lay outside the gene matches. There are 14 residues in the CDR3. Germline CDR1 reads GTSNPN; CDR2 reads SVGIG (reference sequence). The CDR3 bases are TGTGCCTGGAGTAACACAGGGGTGAGGAGTACGCAGTATTTT. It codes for CAWSNTGVRSTQYF.

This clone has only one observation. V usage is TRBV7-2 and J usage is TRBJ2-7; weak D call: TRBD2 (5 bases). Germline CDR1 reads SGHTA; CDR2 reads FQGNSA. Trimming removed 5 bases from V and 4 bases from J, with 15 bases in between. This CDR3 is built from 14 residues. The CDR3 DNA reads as TGTGCCAGCAGCGAGCCATACGGGGATTACGAGCAGTACTTC. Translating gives CASSEPYGDYEQYF.

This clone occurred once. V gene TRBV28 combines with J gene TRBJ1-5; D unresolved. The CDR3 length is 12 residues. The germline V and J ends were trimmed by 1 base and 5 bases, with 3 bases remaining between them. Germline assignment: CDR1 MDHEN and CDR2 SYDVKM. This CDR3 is CASSLSDQPQHF. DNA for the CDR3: TGTGCCAGCAGTTTATCAGATCAGCCCCAGCATTTT.

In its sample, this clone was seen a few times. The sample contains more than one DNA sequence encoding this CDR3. CDR3 region: CASRVRDRGYNEQFF. The CDR3, as DNA: TGTGCCAGCAGGGTCCGGGACAGGGGTTACAATGAGCAGTTCTTC. The chain combines TRBV2 with TRBJ2-1, with TRBD1 identical over 10 bases. J was trimmed by 4 bases and V by 6 bases; bases with no gene match: 6. Germline V gene sequence: CDR1 SNHLY, CDR2 FYNNEI. There are 15 residues in the CDR3.

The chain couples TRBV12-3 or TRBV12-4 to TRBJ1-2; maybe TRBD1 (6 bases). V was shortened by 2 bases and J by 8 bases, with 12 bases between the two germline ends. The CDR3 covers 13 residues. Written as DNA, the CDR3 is TGTGCCAGCAGTTTAAAGGGGGAGTTCGGCTACACCTTC. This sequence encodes CASSLKGEFGYTF.

The CDR3: CASSPGVGNQPQHF. CDR3 DNA sequence: TGCGCCAGCAGCCCGGGTGTTGGCAATCAGCCCCAGCATTTT. The chain uses TRBV5-1 and TRBJ1-5; the D is unclear. Germline V gives CDR1 SGHRS, CDR2 YFSETQ. This CDR3 is 14 amino acids long. Trimming shortened V by 4 bases and J by 2 bases, and 10 bases separated the two germline ends.